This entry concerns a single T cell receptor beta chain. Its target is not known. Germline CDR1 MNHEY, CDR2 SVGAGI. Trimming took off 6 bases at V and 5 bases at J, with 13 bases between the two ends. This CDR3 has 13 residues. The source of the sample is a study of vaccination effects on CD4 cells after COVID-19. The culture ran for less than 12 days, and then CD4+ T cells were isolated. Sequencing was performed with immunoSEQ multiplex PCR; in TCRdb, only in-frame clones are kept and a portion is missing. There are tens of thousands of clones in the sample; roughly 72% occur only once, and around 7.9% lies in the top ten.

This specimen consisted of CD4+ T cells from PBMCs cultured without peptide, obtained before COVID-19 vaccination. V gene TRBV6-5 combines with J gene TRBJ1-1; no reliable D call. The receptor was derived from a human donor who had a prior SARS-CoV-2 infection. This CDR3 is CASSQRRETEAFF. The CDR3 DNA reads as TGTGCCAGCAGCCAACGGAGGGAGACTGAAGCTTTCTTT.